Following are 5 T cell receptor beta chains from one sample sequenced in a study of T cell responses to AZD1222 COVID-19 vaccine. The repertoire was sequenced with immunoSEQ multiplex PCR; TCRdb's copy has only in-frame clones and lacks some. This table has fewer than 150,000 clones, about 89% appearing once. The specimen was peripheral blood, collected 28 days after the second AZD1222 dose. The source is an adult who received the AZD1222 COVID-19 vaccine.

Only one count was recorded for this clone. The chain joins TRBV5-1 to TRBJ2-3, with 8 bases that match TRBD2. Germline loops: CDR1 SGHRS, CDR2 YFSETQ. J gave up 3 bases and V 4 bases, and 10 bases lay outside the gene matches. The CDR3 runs 16 residues. The CDR3: CASSPQGLDWTDTQYF. The CDR3 region has the DNA TGCGCCAGCAGCCCTCAGGGACTAGACTGGACAGATACGCAGTATTTT.

The chain links TRBV6-5 to TRBJ1-4; 7 nucleotides align to TRBD1. The CDR3 spans 16 residues. V was pared by 0 bases and J by 8 bases, with 9 bases of the junction left unmatched. Germline V gene lookup returns CDR1 MNHEY and CDR2 SVGAGI. Here the CDR3 DNA reads TGTGCCAGCAGTTACTCACAGGGGATCGAGGGGGAAAAACTGTTTTTT. Translation gives CASSYSQGIEGEKLFF.

The V gene is TRBV4-1, the J gene TRBJ2-5; 7 bases align to TRBD1. This CDR3 contains 16 residues. With 6 bases clipped from V and 5 bases from J, the junction kept 15 bases outside the gene matches. CDR1 and CDR2 from the germline V gene are MGHRA and YSYEKL. The CDR3 region is CASSQVLGTAKETQYF. DNA for the CDR3: TGCGCCAGCAGTCAGGTGTTGGGGACAGCCAAGGAGACCCAGTACTTC.

The genes are TRBV5-1 and TRBJ1-6; 7 bases fit TRBD1. Trimming took 0 bases from V and 8 from J; bases not matched to a gene: 2. Germline V gene data show CDR1 as SGHRS and CDR2 as YFSETQ. CDR3 length: 14 amino acids. The CDR3 sequence is CASSLAGGDSPLHF. The CDR3 DNA follows: TGCGCCAGCAGCTTGGCAGGGGGGGATTCACCCCTCCACTTT.

The chain has TRBV2 and TRBJ2-7, with 12 bases matching TRBD1. CDR1 SNHLY and CDR2 FYNNEI come from the germline V gene. The junction had 7 bases not matched to a gene; V was cut back by 5 bases and J by 5 bases. The CDR3 has 15 residues. CDR3 in DNA: TGTGCCAGCAGTACCCCGGGACAGGGGGCCCACGAGCAGTACTTC. This translates into CASSTPGQGAHEQYF.